This T cell receptor (beta chain) was sequenced during a study of cytomegalovirus exposure and HLA in healthy donors. Study results and caveats: TCR beta V- and J-gene trimming, according to a later analysis, was linked to a missense DCLRE1C variant. The study recorded 150 to 200 TCR beta chains that were cytomegalovirus-associated. A previous analysis found most TCR beta V segments productive roughly 90% or roughly 30% of the time.

The PCR made use of 60 Vbeta and 13 Jbeta primers. Only in-frame clones appear in the TCRdb table, and some are missing; sequencing was by immunoSEQ multiplex PCR. Of a few hundred thousand clones detected, about 81% appear once; the ten largest clones hold 8%. Worth noting for this clone: Its antigen is currently unknown. Other DNA variants within this sample encode the same CDR3.

Germline CDR1 SGHRS, CDR2 YFSETQ. Trimming stripped 4 bases from V and 4 bases from J, with 12 bases between. This CDR3 is built from 13 residues. Material for sequencing was PBMCs. V is TRBV5-1 and J is TRBJ2-7; TRBD2 might be the D (6 bases). The clonotype comes from a woman in her sixties in good health and CMV-seropositive. CDR3: CASSLGGGYEQYF. CDR3 coding DNA: TGCGCCAGCAGCCTGGGAGGTGGGTACGAGCAGTACTTC.